This passage covers 14 T cell receptor beta chains from one sample sequenced in a study of blood T cell repertoires in COVID-19. The assay was immunoSEQ multiplex PCR, and TCRdb's table has in-frame clones only and misses some. Of 100,000 to 150,000 clones in the sample, approximately 85% were seen once. The source material was peripheral blood. All receptors derive from a woman older than 75 with COVID-19, enrolled during active disease.

The rearrangement links TRBV20-1 to TRBJ2-3; D is undetermined. CDR3 size: 12 residues. CDR1 and CDR2 from the germline V gene are DFQATT and SNEGSKA (reference sequence). V was cut by 3 bases and J by 6 bases, with 10 bases left in between. The CDR3 nucleotides are TGCAGTGCTAGTCCTGCTCGGGATACGCAGTATTTT. It is translated as CSASPARDTQYF.

The J gene is TRBJ2-7, the V gene TRBV6-5; D is perhaps TRBD1 (6 bases). CDR3 length equals 15 residues. Trimming left V 6 bases short and J 2 bases short, with 17 bases between. Germline CDR1 MNHEY, CDR2 SVGAGI. This chain's CDR3 is CASSSGPRDTYEQYF. DNA of the CDR3: TGTGCCAGCAGCTCTGGACCCCGGGACACCTACGAGCAGTACTTC.

This clone was seen just once. V is TRBV6-1 and J is TRBJ1-5, with D maybe TRBD1 (6 bases). Trimming stripped 2 bases from V and 4 bases from J, with 12 bases between. The CDR3 sequence is 15 residues long. The V gene's germline CDR1 is MNHNS and CDR2 SASEGT. CDR3 sequence reads: CASSELGQSNQPQHF. The CDR3 coding sequence is TGTGCCAGCAGTGAACTTGGACAGTCTAATCAGCCCCAGCATTTT.

This chain joins TRBV6-5 and TRBJ1-1, with a tentative D call TRBD1 (5 bases). CDR3 length equals 14 residues. Trimming removed 8 bases from V and 1 base from J, with 14 bases in between. From germline, CDR1 is MNHEY and CDR2 SVGAGI. The CDR3 region is CASGRPGGNTEAFF. The CDR3 DNA is TGTGCCAGCGGAAGACCGGGGGGGAACACTGAAGCTTTCTTT.

This sequence joins TRBV27 and TRBJ2-2; 9 bases are a match to TRBD1. Unmatched junction bases numbered 14, after V lost 6 bases and J lost 3 bases. Germline lookup yields CDR1 MNHEY and CDR2 SMNVEV (reference sequence). The CDR3 runs 18 residues. The CDR3 DNA is TGTGCCAGCAGACGAAGAAATGGACAGGGGACCTACACCGGGGAGCTGTTTTTT. Protein sequence: CASRRRNGQGTYTGELFF.

The chain is built from TRBV29-1 and TRBJ2-5; a possible D gene is TRBD2 (6 bases). V lost 4 bases and J 3 bases, leaving 15 bases between the germline ends. Germline V gives CDR1 SQVTM, CDR2 ANQGSEA. CDR3 length equals 14 residues. The CDR3 region is CSVVSREREETQYF. The CDR3 DNA sequence: TGCAGCGTTGTTTCAAGGGAGCGGGAAGAGACCCAGTACTTC. Full variable domain (remainder filled in from reference TRBV29-1 and TRBJ2-5): SAVISQKPSRDICQRGTSLTIQCQVDSQVTMMFWYRQQPGQSLTLIATANQGSEATYESGFVIDKFPISRPNLTFSTLTVSNMSPEDSSIYLCSVVSREREETQYFGPGTRLLVL.

The V gene is TRBV7-2, the J gene TRBJ2-1; 13 nucleotides align to TRBD2. The CDR3 consists of 17 residues. CDR1 SGHTA and CDR2 FQGNSA come from the germline V gene. J was trimmed by 3 bases and V by 6 bases; bases with no gene match: 8. CDR3 DNA sequence: TGTGCCAGCAGAAAAGGACTAGCGGGAGAGGGCTACAATGAGCAGTTCTTC. Residues: CASRKGLAGEGYNEQFF.

The count of this clone is one. The rearrangement joins TRBV28 to TRBJ2-7; perhaps TRBD2 as D (5 bases). Germline V gives CDR1 MDHEN, CDR2 SYDVKM. V was trimmed by 2 bases and J by 4 bases, leaving 15 bases between them. The CDR3 is 15 amino acids. CDR3 residues: CASSLGGLGVYEQYF. The CDR3 nucleotides read TGTGCCAGCAGTTTAGGTGGCCTGGGAGTTTACGAGCAGTACTTC.

This sequence joins TRBV5-6 and TRBJ1-1, with D perhaps matching TRBD1 (6 bases). V dropped 3 bases and J dropped 3 bases, with 24 bases sitting between them. Germline V gene sequence: CDR1 SGHDT, CDR2 YYEEEE. The CDR3 extends over 18 amino acids. The CDR3 coding sequence is TGTGCCAGCAGCTGGGGGGGACCGGGACAACGAGGTGACACTGAAGCTTTCTTT. It is translated as CASSWGGPGQRGDTEAFF.

The chain combines TRBV28 with TRBJ2-1; TRBD2 matches 7 bases. Germline CDR1 and CDR2: MDHEN and SYDVKM. The CDR3 extends over 14 amino acids. V shed 6 bases and J 4 bases; nucleotides not matched to a gene: 6. The CDR3 here is CASRQAGSYNEQFF. For the CDR3, the DNA is TGTGCCAGCAGGCAAGCGGGAAGTTACAATGAGCAGTTCTTC.

This clone appeared a single time. This chain uses TRBV6-2 or TRBV6-3 with TRBJ2-3; no clear D. The CDR3 spans 11 residues. Germline CDR1 reads MNHEY; CDR2 reads SVGEGT. The V and J ends lost 5 bases and 4 bases respectively, with 4 bases between them. CDR3: CASSVSDTQYF. In DNA, the CDR3 is TGTGCCAGCAGTGTATCAGATACGCAGTATTTT.

The chain joins TRBV7-2 to TRBJ2-2; 7 bases line up with TRBD2. This CDR3 comprises 14 residues. Germline V gene sequence: CDR1 SGHTA, CDR2 FQGNSA. With V trimmed by 5 bases and J by 8 bases, 8 bases remained unmatched. CDR3 protein: CASSPLRERGELFF. The CDR3 DNA reads TGTGCCAGCAGCCCTTTGCGGGAGCGAGGGGAGCTGTTTTTT. Full variable domain (remainder filled in from reference TRBV7-2 and TRBJ2-2): GAGVSQSPSNKVTEKGKDVELRCDPISGHTALYWYRQSLGQGLEFLIYFQGNSAPDKSGLPSDRFSAERTGGSVSTLTIQRTQQEDSAVYLCASSPLRERGELFFGEGSRLTVL.

Written as DNA, the CDR3 is TGTGCCAGCAGTTCCGGGCCCGGGACTAGCGGGATACACCAAGAGACCCAGTACTTC. Encoded protein: CASSSGPGTSGIHQETQYF. The V call is TRBV28, the J call TRBJ2-5, with TRBD2 matching over 13 bases. This CDR3 comprises 19 residues. The V and J ends lost 4 bases and 0 bases, in that order; junction bases with no gene match: 11. Germline loops: CDR1 MDHEN, CDR2 SYDVKM. Supplemented by reference TRBV28 and TRBJ2-5, the full variable domain reads DVKVTQSSRYLVKRTGEKVFLECVQDMDHENMFWYRQDPGLGLRLIYFSYDVKMKEKGDIPEGYSVSREKKERFSLILESASTNQTSMYLCASSSGPGTSGIHQETQYFGPGTRLLVL.

The chain's CDR3 is CASSITGTVSNQPQHF. CDR3 nucleotide sequence: TGTGCCAGTAGTATAACCGGGACAGTTAGCAATCAGCCCCAGCATTTT. The chain joins TRBV19 to TRBJ1-5, with 7 bases that match TRBD1. Per germline, CDR1 LNHDA and CDR2 SQIVND (reference sequence). V lost 2 bases to trimming and J lost 0 bases; unmatched junction nucleotides: 4. The CDR3 is 16 residues long.